The 24 T cell receptor beta chains in this list originate from one sample, sequenced in a study of cytomegalovirus exposure and HLA in healthy donors. The primer mix had 60 Vbeta and 13 Jbeta primers. The method was immunoSEQ multiplex PCR; TCRdb's version includes in-frame clones alone and lacks a portion of them. The table lists roughly 180,000 clones, 60% to 80% of them singletons. The sequenced sample was PBMCs. These TCRs come from a man aged 45-65 years in good health and CMV-seropositive.

This chain joins TRBV19 and TRBJ1-3, with TRBD1 as a possible D gene (6 bases). The germline V and J ends were trimmed by 3 bases and 2 bases, with 11 bases remaining between them. The CDR3 runs to 15 residues. Germline-derived CDR1 and CDR2 are LNHDA and SQIVND (reference sequence). DNA for the CDR3: TGTGCCAGTAGTATTCGGGGGGCTACTGGAAACACCATATATTTT. The encoded protein is CASSIRGATGNTIYF.

Ten or more counts support this clone. V and J are TRBV28 and TRBJ1-5; D may be TRBD1 (6 bases). Germline loops: CDR1 MDHEN, CDR2 SYDVKM. Trimming removed 6 bases from V and 1 base from J, with 13 bases in between. This CDR3 is 15 amino acids long. The chain's CDR3 is CASRQGGGSNQPQHF. The CDR3 nucleotides read TGTGCCAGCAGGCAAGGGGGGGGAAGCAATCAGCCCCAGCATTTT.

This sequence joins TRBV6-1 and TRBJ1-5; D unresolved. The CDR3 runs 13 residues. Germline V gives CDR1 MNHNS, CDR2 SASEGT. V lost 5 bases and J lost 5, with 10 bases in between. CDR3 DNA: TGTGCCAGCAGTTTAAACAGCTATCAGCCCCAGCATTTT. Protein product: CASSLNSYQPQHF.

This clone was found a few times. The chain uses TRBV5-4 and TRBJ1-4; TRBD1 is a possible D gene (5 bases). V lost 4 bases, J lost 2 bases, and 18 bases lay in between. The CDR3 extends over 17 amino acids. Germline CDR1 reads SGHNT; CDR2 reads YYREEE (reference sequence). Here the CDR3 DNA reads TGTGCCAGCAGCGATCAGGGTCAGGGTGGTACTAATGAAAAACTGTTTTTT. This codes for CASSDQGQGGTNEKLFF.

This clone was seen a handful of times. The V gene is TRBV4-3, the J gene TRBJ1-2; perhaps TRBD1 as D (5 bases). Germline loops: CDR1 LGHNA, CDR2 YSLEER. The CDR3 consists of 12 residues. Trimming stripped 3 bases from V and 6 bases from J, with 8 bases between. The CDR3 nucleotides are TGCGCCAGCAGCCACTCGGGGGATGGCTACACCTTC. Encoded protein: CASSHSGDGYTF.

The genes are TRBV6-5 and TRBJ1-1; 9 bases align to TRBD1. This CDR3 has 15 amino acids. The J segment lost 8 bases and the V segment lost 5 bases, leaving 12 bases of the junction unmatched. Per germline, CDR1 MNHEY and CDR2 SVGAGI. The CDR3 sequence is CASSGLGQGSEEAFF. CDR3 sequence (DNA): TGTGCCAGCAGTGGACTTGGACAGGGGTCTGAAGAAGCTTTCTTT.

The chain links TRBV7-9 to TRBJ1-1; perhaps TRBD1 as D (6 bases). The V end lost 4 bases, the J end lost 7 bases, and 13 bases lay between the germline ends. This CDR3 region has 13 residues. From germline, CDR1 is SEHNR and CDR2 FQNEAQ (reference sequence). CDR3 residues: CASSSRQVDEAFF. CDR3 coding DNA: TGTGCCAGCAGCTCTAGACAGGTGGATGAAGCTTTCTTT.

The chain carries TRBV4-3 and TRBJ1-1; TRBD1 might be the D (6 bases). Trimming removed 4 bases from V and 1 base from J, with 22 bases in between. CDR1 and CDR2 from the germline V gene are LGHNA and YSLEER. This CDR3 spans 18 amino acids. CDR3 sequence: CASSRKFGRGQGNTEAFF. CDR3 DNA sequence: TGCGCCAGCAGCCGAAAGTTTGGGCGGGGGCAGGGGAACACTGAAGCTTTCTTT.

The rearrangement uses TRBV9 and TRBJ1-5, with 9 bases aligning to TRBD1. This CDR3 region has 15 residues. Germline CDR1 is SGDLS and CDR2 is YYNGEE. The junction had 9 bases not matched to a gene; V was cut back by 4 bases and J by 7 bases. CDR3 in amino acids: CASSFGQGFKQPQHF. Written as DNA, the CDR3 is TGTGCCAGCAGCTTTGGACAGGGGTTTAAGCAGCCCCAGCATTTT.

The gene calls are TRBV7-8 and TRBJ1-2; 7 nucleotides align to TRBD1. The V and J ends lost 5 bases and 4 bases, in that order; junction bases with no gene match: 16. Germline CDR1 reads SGHVS; CDR2 reads FQNEAQ. CDR3 length: 17 amino acids. CDR3 coding DNA: TGTGCCAGCAGCCCTCGGGACAGAAACCCAACCAGCTATGGCTACACCTTC. Its translation is CASSPRDRNPTSYGYTF.

V usage is TRBV19 and J usage is TRBJ1-2; TRBD1 matches 8 bases. Germline-derived CDR1 and CDR2 are LNHDA and SQIVND (reference sequence). Trimming cost V 8 bases and J 3 bases; bases outside gene matches: 2. The CDR3 extends over 12 amino acids. DNA of the CDR3: TGTGCCAGTCAGGACAGGGACTATGGCTACACCTTC. It specifies CASQDRDYGYTF.

The chain couples TRBV5-1 to TRBJ2-3, with TRBD2 identical over 8 bases. Trimming removed 0 bases from V and 2 bases from J; junction bases left unmatched: 5. CDR3 length: 16 residues. Germline V gene data show CDR1 as SGHRS and CDR2 as YFSETQ. CDR3 DNA: TGCGCCAGCAGCTTGGAGGGACTAGGGGTCACAGATACGCAGTATTTT. This encodes CASSLEGLGVTDTQYF.

V and J are TRBV6-5 and TRBJ1-2; no reliable D call. The germline V gene has CDR1 MNHEY and CDR2 SVGAGI. This CDR3 has 14 residues. The V end lost 2 bases, the J end lost 0 bases, and 7 bases lay between the germline ends. The CDR3 reads CASSYRGSNYGYTF. The DNA for the CDR3 is TGTGCCAGCAGTTACCGGGGATCTAACTATGGCTACACCTTC.

The chain employs TRBV29-1 and TRBJ2-1; 8 bases line up with TRBD2. This CDR3 is built from 11 residues. V shed 7 bases, J shed 9 bases, and the junction held 5 bases outside the gene matches. Looked up from germline, CDR1 is SQVTM and CDR2 is ANQGSEA. The CDR3 nucleotides read TGCAGCGATGGCAGCGGGAGTGAGCAGTTCTTC. Encoded protein: CSDGSGSEQFF.

This chain connects TRBV19 to TRBJ2-3; 8 bases are shared with TRBD1. The CDR3 is 16 residues long. The germline V gene encodes CDR1 LNHDA and CDR2 SQIVND (reference sequence). Trimming took 4 bases from V and 3 from J; bases not matched to a gene: 9. The CDR3 bases are TGTGCCAGTAGTAGACCAGACAGGGGACCGACAGATACGCAGTATTTT. Its translation is CASSRPDRGPTDTQYF.

This clone has a single count. The CDR3 DNA is TGTGCCAGCAGCCCCCAACTAGCGGGGGCGAACAATGAGCAGTTCTTC. As protein: CASSPQLAGANNEQFF. The chain recombines TRBV7-7 with TRBJ2-1; 11 bases are a match to TRBD2. The CDR3 has 16 residues. From germline, CDR1 is SSHAT and CDR2 FNYEAQ (reference sequence). V dropped 5 bases and J dropped 5; count of bases not matched to a gene: 8.

The CDR3 protein is CASSLAMGGNTEAFF. The CDR3 bases are TGTGCCAGCAGCTTAGCGATGGGGGGGAACACTGAAGCTTTCTTT. The genes are TRBV7-8 and TRBJ1-1; the D gene is possibly TRBD1 (5 bases). The V gene's germline CDR1 is SGHVS and CDR2 FQNEAQ. The CDR3 runs to 15 residues. V shed 0 bases and J shed 1 base, with 9 bases lying between them.

This clone has just a few counts. The chain has TRBV5-1 and TRBJ2-7; 9 bases map to TRBD2. Germline CDR1 SGHRS, CDR2 YFSETQ. CDR3 length equals 15 residues. V gave up 3 bases and J gave up 5 bases; unmatched junction bases: 9. As DNA, the CDR3 is TGCGCCAGCAGCTCCTGGGGCGGGGGGGCCGACGAGCAGTACTTC. Amino acids: CASSSWGGGADEQYF.

The rearrangement links TRBV6-6 to TRBJ1-1, with TRBD1 identical over 9 bases. With V trimmed by 5 bases and J by 8 bases, 12 bases remained unmatched. The CDR3 runs to 15 residues. The germline gives CDR1 MNHNY, CDR2 SVGAGI (reference sequence). The CDR3 reads CASSGLGQGSEEAFF. In nucleotides, the CDR3 is TGTGCCAGCAGTGGACTTGGACAGGGGTCTGAAGAAGCTTTCTTT.

V and J are TRBV28 and TRBJ2-5, with 8 bases identical to TRBD1. The CDR3 runs to 17 residues. Germline lookup yields CDR1 MDHEN and CDR2 SYDVKM. The V gene end was trimmed by 7 bases and the J gene end by 3 bases; junction bases not matched to a gene: 16. CDR3 DNA sequence: TGTGCCAGCACCACATCGTACGGACAGGGATTTAAAGAGACCCAGTACTTC. It is translated as CASTTSYGQGFKETQYF.

The genes are TRBV19 and TRBJ2-5, with 9 bases that match TRBD2. The CDR3 covers 14 residues. The trim removed 6 bases at V and 3 bases at J, leaving 5 bases unmatched. CDR1 and CDR2 from the germline V gene are LNHDA and SQIVND (reference sequence). As DNA, the CDR3 is TGTGCCAGTAGCTCGAGCGGGGGGAAAGAGACCCAGTACTTC. Its translation is CASSSSGGKETQYF.

This clone was counted once. The CDR3: CASSYAASGGANTGELFF. CDR3 nucleotide sequence: TGCGCCAGCAGCTATGCGGCTAGCGGGGGGGCGAACACCGGGGAGCTGTTTTTT. This sequence joins TRBV5-1 and TRBJ2-2; 12 bases are shared with TRBD2. Looked up from germline, CDR1 is SGHRS and CDR2 is YFSETQ. This CDR3 is 18 amino acids long. Trimming cost V 3 bases and J 0 bases; bases outside gene matches: 6. The full variable domain, its missing parts supplied by reference TRBV5-1 and TRBJ2-2, is KAGVTQTPRYLIKTRGQQVTLSCSPISGHRSVSWYQQTPGQGLQFLFEYFSETQRNKGNFPGRFSGRQFSNSRSEMNVSTLELGDSALYLCASSYAASGGANTGELFFGEGSRLTVL.

This clone has just a few counts. J is TRBJ2-7 and V is TRBV19; 10 bases line up with TRBD1. The CDR3 covers 16 residues. CDR1 is LNHDA, CDR2 SQIVND, per germline (reference sequence). Trimming removed 4 bases from V and 3 bases from J; junction bases left unmatched: 9. The CDR3 sequence is CASSRTGTGAFYEQYF. As DNA, the CDR3 is TGTGCCAGTAGTAGAACCGGGACAGGGGCTTTCTACGAGCAGTACTTC.

This chain uses TRBV4-2 with TRBJ1-1, with 7 bases matching TRBD1. The ends lost 3 bases at V and 0 bases at J; junction bases unmatched: 10. Germline values: CDR1 LGHNA, CDR2 YNFKEQ. The CDR3 runs to 17 residues. Here the CDR3 reads CASSQVGLGQMNTEAFF. The CDR3 region has the DNA TGTGCCAGCAGCCAGGTGGGGTTGGGACAGATGAACACTGAAGCTTTCTTT.